This T cell receptor (beta chain) originates from a study of blood T cells in healthy people across ages. Study results and caveats: Long-lived donors had more naive CD4+ cells and higher diversity than aged donors. As age increased, TCR beta diversity per million T cells fell in a roughly linear fashion.

Alongside a J-beta primer mix, a sample-barcoded 5' primer served in a second PCR lasting about 7 to 12 cycles. TCRdb re-called the 5' RACE reads with MiXCR, one entry per CDR3 protein. The repertoire has about 800,000 distinct CDR3 sequences, roughly 25% of them found once; the top ten carry 3% to 4%. Comments on this clonotype: Its antigen is not known.

The same sample was also used in a study of T cells of mothers and their children.

This receptor was identified in a boy between 10 and 17 years old in good health. Material: blood.

The CDR3 reads CASSLRSRRQASTDTQYF. In nucleotides, the CDR3 is TGCGCCAGCAGCCTCCGGTCCCGGCGGCAGGCTAGCACAGATACGCAGTATTTT. The genes are TRBV4-1 and TRBJ2-3; D not resolved. Germline assignment: CDR1 MGHRA and CDR2 YSYEKL. Between the trimmed V and J ends, which lost 4 bases and 0 bases, there was a span of 20 bases. The CDR3 contains 18 residues.